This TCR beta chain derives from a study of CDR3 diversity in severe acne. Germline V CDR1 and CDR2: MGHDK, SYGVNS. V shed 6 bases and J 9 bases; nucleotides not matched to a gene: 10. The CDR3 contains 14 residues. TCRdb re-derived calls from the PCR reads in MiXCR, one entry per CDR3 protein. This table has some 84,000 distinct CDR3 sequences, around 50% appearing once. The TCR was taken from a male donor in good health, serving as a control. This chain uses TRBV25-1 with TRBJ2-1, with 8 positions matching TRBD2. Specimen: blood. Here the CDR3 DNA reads TGTGCCAGCAGCCGTGCATCCCGGGAGGGTGAGCAGTTCTTC. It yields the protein CASSRASREGEQFF.